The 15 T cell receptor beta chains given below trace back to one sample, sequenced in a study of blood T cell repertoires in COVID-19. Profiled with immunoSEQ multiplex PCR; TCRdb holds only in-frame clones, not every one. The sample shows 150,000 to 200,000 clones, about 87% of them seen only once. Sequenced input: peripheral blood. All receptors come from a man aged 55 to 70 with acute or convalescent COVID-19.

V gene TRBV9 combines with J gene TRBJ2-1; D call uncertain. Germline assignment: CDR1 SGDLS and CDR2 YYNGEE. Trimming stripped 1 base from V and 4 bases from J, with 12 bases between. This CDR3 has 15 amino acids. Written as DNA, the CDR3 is TGTGCCAGCAGCGTACTCCATGGCGGTTACAATGAGCAGTTCTTC. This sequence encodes CASSVLHGGYNEQFF.

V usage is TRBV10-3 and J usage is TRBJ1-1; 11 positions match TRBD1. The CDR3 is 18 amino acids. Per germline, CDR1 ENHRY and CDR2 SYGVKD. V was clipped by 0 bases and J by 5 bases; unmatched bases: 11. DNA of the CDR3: TGTGCCATCAGTGAGTCGAACCCCGGGACAGGGGGAAGAACTGAAGCTTTCTTT. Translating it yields CAISESNPGTGGRTEAFF.

The CDR3 sequence is CASSGKTEFYGYTF. The CDR3 DNA reads TGTGCCAGCAGCGGGAAGACAGAGTTCTATGGCTACACCTTC. The V and J genes are TRBV5-6 and TRBJ1-2; possibly TRBD1 for D (5 bases). CDR1 is SGHDT, CDR2 YYEEEE, per germline. The CDR3 runs 14 residues. The V and J ends lost 4 bases and 4 bases respectively, with 14 bases between them. The complete variable domain, with remaining parts taken from reference TRBV5-6 and TRBJ1-2, reads DAGVTQSPTHLIKTRGQQVTLRCSPKSGHDTVSWYQQALGQGPQFIFQYYEEEERQRGNFPDRFSGHQFPNYSSELNVNALLLGDSALYLCASSGKTEFYGYTFGSGTRLTVV.

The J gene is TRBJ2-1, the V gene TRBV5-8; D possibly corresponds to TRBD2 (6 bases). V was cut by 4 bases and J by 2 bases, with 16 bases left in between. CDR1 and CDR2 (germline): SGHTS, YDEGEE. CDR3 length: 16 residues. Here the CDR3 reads CASSQGTAGPYNEQFF. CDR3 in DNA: TGTGCCAGCAGCCAAGGGACCGCGGGACCCTACAATGAGCAGTTCTTC.

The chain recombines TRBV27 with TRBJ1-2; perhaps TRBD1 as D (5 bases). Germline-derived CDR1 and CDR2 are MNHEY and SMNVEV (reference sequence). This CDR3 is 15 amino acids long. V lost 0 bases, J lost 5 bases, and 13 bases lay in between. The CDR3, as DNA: TGTGCCAGCAGTTTATCGGGGCCCTCGGGTTATGGCTACACCTTC. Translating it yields CASSLSGPSGYGYTF.

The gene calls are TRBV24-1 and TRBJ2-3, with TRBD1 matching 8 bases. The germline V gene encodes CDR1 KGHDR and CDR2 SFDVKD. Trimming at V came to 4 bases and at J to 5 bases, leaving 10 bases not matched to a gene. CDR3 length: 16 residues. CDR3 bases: TGTGCCACCAGTGACCGGGGGCAGGGGGCCGGAGATACGCAGTATTTT. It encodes CATSDRGQGAGDTQYF.

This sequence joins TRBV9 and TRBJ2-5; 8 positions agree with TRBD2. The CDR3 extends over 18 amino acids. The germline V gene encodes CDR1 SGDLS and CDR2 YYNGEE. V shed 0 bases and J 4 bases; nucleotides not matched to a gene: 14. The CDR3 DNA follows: TGTGCCAGCAGCGTAGCGTCCGGGACTAGAGGGAGCGGAGAGACCCAGTACTTC. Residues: CASSVASGTRGSGETQYF.

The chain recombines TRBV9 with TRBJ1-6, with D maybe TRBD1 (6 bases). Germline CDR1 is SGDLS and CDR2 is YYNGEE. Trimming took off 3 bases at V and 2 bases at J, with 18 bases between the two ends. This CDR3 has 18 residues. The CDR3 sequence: CASSAKEGQSAYNSPLHF. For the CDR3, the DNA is TGTGCCAGCAGCGCTAAGGAAGGACAGAGCGCCTATAATTCACCCCTCCACTTT.

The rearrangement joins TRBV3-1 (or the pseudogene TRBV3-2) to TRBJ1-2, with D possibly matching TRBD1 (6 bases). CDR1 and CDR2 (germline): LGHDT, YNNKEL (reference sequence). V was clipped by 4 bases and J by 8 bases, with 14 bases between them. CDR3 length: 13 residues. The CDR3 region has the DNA TGTGCCAGCAGCCTTCCAGGGGCGCGGGGCTACACCTTC. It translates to CASSLPGARGYTF.

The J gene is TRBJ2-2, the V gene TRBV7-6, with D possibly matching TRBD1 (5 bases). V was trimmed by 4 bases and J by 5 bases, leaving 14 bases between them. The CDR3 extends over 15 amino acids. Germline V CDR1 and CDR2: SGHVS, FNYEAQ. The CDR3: CASSSLSDSTGELFF. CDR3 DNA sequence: TGTGCCAGCAGCTCCCTCTCCGACAGTACCGGGGAGCTGTTTTTT.

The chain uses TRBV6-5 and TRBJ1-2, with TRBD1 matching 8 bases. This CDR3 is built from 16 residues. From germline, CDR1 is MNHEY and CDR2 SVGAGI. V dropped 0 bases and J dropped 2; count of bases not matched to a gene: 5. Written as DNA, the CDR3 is TGTGCCAGCAGTTACTCGGGGACAGGAGGCAACTATGGCTACACCTTC. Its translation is CASSYSGTGGNYGYTF.

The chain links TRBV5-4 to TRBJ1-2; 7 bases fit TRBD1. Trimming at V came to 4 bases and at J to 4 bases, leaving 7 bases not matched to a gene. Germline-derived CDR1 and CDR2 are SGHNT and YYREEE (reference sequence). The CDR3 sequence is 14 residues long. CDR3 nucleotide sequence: TGTGCCAGCAGCGCTACGGGACAGCTCTATGGCTACACCTTC. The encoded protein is CASSATGQLYGYTF.

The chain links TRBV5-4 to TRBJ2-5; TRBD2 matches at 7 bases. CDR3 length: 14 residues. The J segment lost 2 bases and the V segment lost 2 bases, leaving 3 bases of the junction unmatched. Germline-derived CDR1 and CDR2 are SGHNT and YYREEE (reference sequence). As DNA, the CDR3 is TGTGCCAGCAGCTTAGCGGGGTTGCAAGAGACCCAGTACTTC. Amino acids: CASSLAGLQETQYF.

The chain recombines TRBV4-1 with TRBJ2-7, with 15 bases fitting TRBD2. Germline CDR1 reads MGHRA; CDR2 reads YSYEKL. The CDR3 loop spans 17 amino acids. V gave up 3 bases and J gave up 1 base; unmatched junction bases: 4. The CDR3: CASSQGLAGGISYEQYF. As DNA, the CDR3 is TGCGCCAGCAGCCAGGGACTAGCGGGAGGCATTTCCTACGAGCAGTACTTC.

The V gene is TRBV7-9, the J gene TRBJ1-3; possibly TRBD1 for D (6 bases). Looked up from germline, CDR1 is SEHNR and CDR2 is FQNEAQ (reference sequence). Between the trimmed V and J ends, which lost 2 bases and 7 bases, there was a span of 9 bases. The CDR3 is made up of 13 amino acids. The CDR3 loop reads CASSLQGGNTIYF. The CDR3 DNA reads TGTGCCAGCAGCTTACAAGGGGGTAACACCATATATTTT.